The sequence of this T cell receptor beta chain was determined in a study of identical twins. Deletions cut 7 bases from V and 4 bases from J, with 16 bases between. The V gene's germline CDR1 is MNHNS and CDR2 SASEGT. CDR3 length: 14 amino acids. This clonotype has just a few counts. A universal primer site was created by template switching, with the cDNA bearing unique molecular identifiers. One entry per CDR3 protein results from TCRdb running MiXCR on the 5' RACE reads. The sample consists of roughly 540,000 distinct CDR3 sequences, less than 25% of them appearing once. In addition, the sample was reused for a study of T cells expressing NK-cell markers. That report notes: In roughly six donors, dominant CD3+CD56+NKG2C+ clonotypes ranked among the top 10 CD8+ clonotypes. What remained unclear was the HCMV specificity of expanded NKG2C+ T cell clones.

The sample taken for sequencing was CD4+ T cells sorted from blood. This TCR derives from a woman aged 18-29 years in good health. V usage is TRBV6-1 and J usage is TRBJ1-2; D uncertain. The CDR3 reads CASTRTGVGYGYTF. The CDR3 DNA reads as TGTGCCAGCACCCGGACTGGCGTCGGCTATGGCTACACCTTC.